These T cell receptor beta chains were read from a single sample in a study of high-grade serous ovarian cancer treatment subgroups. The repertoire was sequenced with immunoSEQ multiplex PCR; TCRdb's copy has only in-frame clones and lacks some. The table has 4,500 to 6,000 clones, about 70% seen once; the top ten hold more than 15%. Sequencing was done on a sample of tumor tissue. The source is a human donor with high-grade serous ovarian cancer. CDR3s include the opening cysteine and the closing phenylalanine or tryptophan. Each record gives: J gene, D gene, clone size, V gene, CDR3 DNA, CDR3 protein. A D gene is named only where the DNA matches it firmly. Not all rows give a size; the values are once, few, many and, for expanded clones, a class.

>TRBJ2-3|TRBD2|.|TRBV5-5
TGTGCCAGCAGCTTCGGCGGACTAGCGGGGGCAAACACAGATACGCAGTATTTT
CASSFGGLAGANTDTQYF
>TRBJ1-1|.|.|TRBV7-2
TGCGCCAGCAGCTTAGGGGAGAACACTGAAGCTTTCTTT
CASSLGENTEAFF
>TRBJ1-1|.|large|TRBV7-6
TGTGCCAGCGATAGCGGACCGTGGAACACTGAAGCTTTCTTT
CASDSGPWNTEAFF
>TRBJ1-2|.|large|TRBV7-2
TGTGCCAGCAGCTTGTTGCGGGACTATGGCTACACCTTC
CASSLLRDYGYTF
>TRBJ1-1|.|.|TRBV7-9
TGTGCCAGCAGCTGGGGGGAAGCCACTGAAGCTTTCTTT
CASSWGEATEAFF
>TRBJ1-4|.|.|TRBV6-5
TGTGCCAGCAGTTCAGGTGACACTAATGAAAAACTGTTTTTT
CASSSGDTNEKLFF
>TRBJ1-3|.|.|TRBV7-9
TGTGCCAGCAGCTTAGCGGAGGGATTATCTGGAAACACCATATATTTT
CASSLAEGLSGNTIYF
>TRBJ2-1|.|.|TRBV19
TGTGCCAGTAGTATCGGGACTTCCACCTACAATGAGCAGTTCTTC
CASSIGTSTYNEQFF
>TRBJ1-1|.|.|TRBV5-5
TGTGCCAGCAGTTTAAGCGGAAGGTTGGGTGGTGGAACTGAAGCTTTCTTT
CASSLSGRLGGGTEAFF
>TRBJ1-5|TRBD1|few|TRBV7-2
TGTGCCAGCAGCGCCCGACAGGGATCGGTGCAGCCCCAGCATTTT
CASSARQGSVQPQHF
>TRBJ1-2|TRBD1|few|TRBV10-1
TGCGCCAGCAGTGAGTCGAAAGGACAGGGGGCGCGCACCTTC
CASSESKGQGARTF
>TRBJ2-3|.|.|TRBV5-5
TGTGCCAGCAGCTTGGAGACTAACACAGATACGCAGTATTTT
CASSLETNTDTQYF
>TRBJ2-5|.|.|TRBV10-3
TGTGCCATCAGTGAGCTGGACAGAAAAGAGACCCAGTACTTC
CAISELDRKETQYF
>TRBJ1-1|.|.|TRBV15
TGTGCCACCAGCAGGGACAACTGGGACGAAGCTTTCTTT
CATSRDNWDEAFF
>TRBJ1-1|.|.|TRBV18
TGTGCCAGCTCACCACTTAATCAACCCCGGACCAGAACTTTGAACACTGAAGCTTTCTTT
CASSPLNQPRTRTLNTEAFF
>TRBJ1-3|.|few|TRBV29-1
TGCAGCGTTGCGGCCGGAAACACCATATATTTT
CSVAAGNTIYF
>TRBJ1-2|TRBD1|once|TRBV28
TGTGCCAGCAGCCTCGGACAGGGCGGCTACACCTTC
CASSLGQGGYTF
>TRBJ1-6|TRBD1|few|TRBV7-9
TGTGCCAGCAGCTTAGGGACAGGGTTCTATAATTCACCCCTCCACTTT
CASSLGTGFYNSPLHF
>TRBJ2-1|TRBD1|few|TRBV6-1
TGTGCCAGCAGTGACGCTCCGGGACAGGGAGCCAATGAGCAGTTCTTC
CASSDAPGQGANEQFF
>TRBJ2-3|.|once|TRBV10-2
TGCGCCAGCAGTAGGGGGGCCAGGGATACGCAGTATTTT
CASSRGARDTQYF
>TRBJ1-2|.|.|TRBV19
TGTGCCAGTAGTCAAAGTACAAATGGCTACACCTTC
CASSQSTNGYTF
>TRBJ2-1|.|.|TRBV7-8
TGTGCCAGCAGCGCCATTCCCCGGGCTAGGGAGCAGTTCTTC
CASSAIPRAREQFF
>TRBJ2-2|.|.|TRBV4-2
TGTGCCAGCAGCCTGGGGACCCAGACCGGGGAGCTGTTTTTT
CASSLGTQTGELFF
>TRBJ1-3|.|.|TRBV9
TGTGCCAGCAGCCCAACTGGGTCTGGCGGAAACACCATATATTTT
CASSPTGSGGNTIYF
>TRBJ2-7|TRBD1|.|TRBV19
TGTGCCAGTAGGAAGACAGGGTCCTACGAGCAGTACTTC
CASRKTGSYEQYF
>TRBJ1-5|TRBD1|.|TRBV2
TGTGCCAGCAGTGAATGGACAGGGACCAATCAGCCCCAGCATTTT
CASSEWTGTNQPQHF
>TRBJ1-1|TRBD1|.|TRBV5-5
TGTGCCAGCAGCTCCCATCCGGACAGGCCTATGAACACTGAAGCTTTCTTT
CASSSHPDRPMNTEAFF
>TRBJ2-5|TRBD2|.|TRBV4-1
TGCGCCAGCAGCCGAACACCGGGACTAGCAGCCCAAGAGACCCAGTACTTC
CASSRTPGLAAQETQYF
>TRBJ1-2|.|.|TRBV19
TGTGCCAGTAGTCCCCGACAGAATGGCTACACCTTC
CASSPRQNGYTF
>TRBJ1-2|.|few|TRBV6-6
TGTGCCAGCGGGAGGGCCTATGGCTACACCTTC
CASGRAYGYTF
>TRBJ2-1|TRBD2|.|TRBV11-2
TGTGCCAGCAGCCGCGTGGTCGGGACTAGCATCCATGAGCAGTTCTTC
CASSRVVGTSIHEQFF
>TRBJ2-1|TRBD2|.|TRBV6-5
TGTGCCAGCAGAAAGACTAGCGGGGGTATGAATGAGCAGTTCTTC
CASRKTSGGMNEQFF
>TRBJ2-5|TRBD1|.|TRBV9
TGTGCCAGCAGCGTAGAGACAGGGTGGAGAGAGACCCAGTACTTC
CASSVETGWRETQYF
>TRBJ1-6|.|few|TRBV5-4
TGTGCCAGCAGCTTGCCCCCCGATCGGTCCCTCCACTTT
CASSLPPDRSLHF
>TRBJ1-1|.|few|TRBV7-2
TGTGCCAGCAGCTCAAGACCCATGGGACAGAACACTGAAGCTTTCTTT
CASSSRPMGQNTEAFF
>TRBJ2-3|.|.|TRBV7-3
TGTGCCAGCAGCCCCGGGACTTTTTCCCATACGCAGTATTTT
CASSPGTFSHTQYF
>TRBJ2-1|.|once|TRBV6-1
TGTGCCAGCAGTGAAGCGAGGCCTTCCGAGAAGCAGTTCTTC
CASSEARPSEKQFF
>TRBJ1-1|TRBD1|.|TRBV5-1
TGCGCCAGCGGCATCCGGGACAGGGGATCCGTGGCTGAAGCTTTCTTT
CASGIRDRGSVAEAFF
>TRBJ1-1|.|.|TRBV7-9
TGTGCCAGCAGCCACTCAGGCGGGAGCACTGAAGCTTTCTTT
CASSHSGGSTEAFF
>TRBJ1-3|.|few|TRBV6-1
TGTGCCGGTCGGCAGGGCTCGTCCGGAAACACCATATATTTT
CAGRQGSSGNTIYF
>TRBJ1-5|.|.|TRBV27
TGTGCCAGCAGTTTAAGTGGGGGGCGGACTCAGCCCCAGCATTTT
CASSLSGGRTQPQHF
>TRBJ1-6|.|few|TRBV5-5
TGTGCCAGCAGCTTGGACGGGCAGGGAAGTTCACCCCTCCACTTT
CASSLDGQGSSPLHF
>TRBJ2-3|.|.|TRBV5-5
TGTGCCAGCAGCTTGTCAATAGTCCGTCTCACAGATACGCAGTATTTT
CASSLSIVRLTDTQYF
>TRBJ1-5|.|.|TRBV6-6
TGTGCCAGCAGTTACAACCACGTTCAGCCCCAGCATTTT
CASSYNHVQPQHF
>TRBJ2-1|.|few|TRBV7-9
TGTGCCAGCAGCCATCTCTCCTACAATGAGCAGTTCTTC
CASSHLSYNEQFF
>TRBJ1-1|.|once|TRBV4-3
TGCGCCAGCAGCCAAGACGGATCGGGACGAGATGGGGGTTTCTTT
CASSQDGSGRDGGFF
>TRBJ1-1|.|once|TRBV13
TGTGCCAGCAGCCTGAAACTTGACTGGGGAAACACTGAAGCTTTCTTT
CASSLKLDWGNTEAFF
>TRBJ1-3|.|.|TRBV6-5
TGTGCCAGCAGTCGCAGGATCTCTGGAAACACCATATATTTT
CASSRRISGNTIYF